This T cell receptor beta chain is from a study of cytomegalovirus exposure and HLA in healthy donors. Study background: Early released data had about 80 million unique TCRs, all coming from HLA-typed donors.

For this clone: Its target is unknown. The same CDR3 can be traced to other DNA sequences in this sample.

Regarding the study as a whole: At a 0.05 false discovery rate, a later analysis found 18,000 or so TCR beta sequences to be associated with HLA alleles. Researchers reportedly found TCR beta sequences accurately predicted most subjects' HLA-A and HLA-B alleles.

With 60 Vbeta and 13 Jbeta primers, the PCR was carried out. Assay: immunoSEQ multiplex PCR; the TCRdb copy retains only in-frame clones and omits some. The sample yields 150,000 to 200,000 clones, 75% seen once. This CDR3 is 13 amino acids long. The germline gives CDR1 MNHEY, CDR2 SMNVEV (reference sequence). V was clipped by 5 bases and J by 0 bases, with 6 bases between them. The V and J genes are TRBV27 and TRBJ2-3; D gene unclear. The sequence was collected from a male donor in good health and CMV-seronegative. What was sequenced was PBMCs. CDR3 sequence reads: CASSPYSTDTQYF. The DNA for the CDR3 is TGTGCCAGCAGTCCCTATAGCACAGATACGCAGTATTTT.